This T cell receptor (beta chain) was sequenced in a study of CD8 T cells in Susac syndrome. Random hexamers were used to reverse transcribe an amount of about 0.45 to 1 ug RNA. Amplification of the TCR beta CDR3 was carried out by immunoSEQ multiplex PCR, which spanned a total of 54 Vbeta and 13 Jbeta segments. TCRdb processed the immunoSEQ multiplex PCR reads anew with MiXCR; each CDR3 protein has one entry. The sample includes more than 55,000 distinct CDR3 sequences, approximately 96% of them seen just once. Germline V gives CDR1 SNHLY, CDR2 FYNNEI. V gave up 11 bases and J gave up 4 bases, with 6 bases separating them. The CDR3 totals 10 residues. Purification of the CD8+ and CD4+ T cells relied on negative isolation, and TEMRA cells underwent FACS enrichment.

The sequenced sample consisted of CD4+ T cells from PBMCs. This receptor was taken from a human donor with multiple sclerosis. This chain connects TRBV2 to TRBJ2-1, with D possibly matching TRBD2 (6 bases). The CDR3 bases are TGTGCCGGGGGGTACAATGAGCAGTTCTTC. As protein: CAGGYNEQFF.